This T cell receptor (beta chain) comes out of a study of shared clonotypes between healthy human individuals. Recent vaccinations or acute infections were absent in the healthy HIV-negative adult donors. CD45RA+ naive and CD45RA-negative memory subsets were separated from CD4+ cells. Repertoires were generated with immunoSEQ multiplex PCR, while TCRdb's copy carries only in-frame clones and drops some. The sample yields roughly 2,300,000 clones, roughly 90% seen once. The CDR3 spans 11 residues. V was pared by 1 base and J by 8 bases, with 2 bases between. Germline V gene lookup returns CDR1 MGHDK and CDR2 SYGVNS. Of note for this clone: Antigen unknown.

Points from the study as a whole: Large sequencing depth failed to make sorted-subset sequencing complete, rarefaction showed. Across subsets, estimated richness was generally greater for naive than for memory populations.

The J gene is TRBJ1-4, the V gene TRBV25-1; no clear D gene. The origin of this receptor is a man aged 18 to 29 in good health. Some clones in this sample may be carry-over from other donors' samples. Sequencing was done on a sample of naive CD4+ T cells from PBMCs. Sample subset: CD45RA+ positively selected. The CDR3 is CASSESEKLFF. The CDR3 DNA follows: TGTGCCAGCAGTGAATCGGAAAAACTGTTTTTT.